This T cell receptor beta chain comes out of a study of T-cell reconstitution after alpha-beta-depleted transplantation in children. Broader study findings: One year after transplant, T-cell counts and diversity came mostly from newly produced T cells. For some patients, TCRbeta diversity was high at day 60 because of recipient T cells and thymic progenitors that survived.

V trimming: 4 bases; J trimming: 7 bases; junction bases outside the gene matches: 6. Germline CDR1 reads MDHEN; CDR2 reads SYDVKM. The CDR3 has 15 residues. This sample's TCRbeta library carried unique molecular identifier barcodes. TCRdb reprocessed the PCR reads with MiXCR, giving one entry per CDR3 protein. The table lists 120,000 to 150,000 distinct CDR3 sequences, about 8.8% of them singletons. Worth noting for this clonotype: Its antigen is unknown.

The origin of this receptor is a female patient aged 2-10 years who had a stem cell transplant for congenital amegakaryocytic thrombocytopenia, so the T cells may come from the graft donor. The specimen comprised PBMCs, mostly from graft donor cells, sampled 180 days after TCRalphabeta/CD19-depleted stem cell transplant. The chain joins TRBV28 to TRBJ2-1; 11 nucleotides align to TRBD1. CDR3 sequence (DNA): TGTGCCAGCAGTTCCCGGGACAGGGGGTGGAATGAGCAGTTCTTC. Protein sequence: CASSSRDRGWNEQFF.